This TCR beta chain was sequenced for a study of blood T cell repertoires in COVID-19. Study at large: Italy, Spain and the United States were the sources of the convalescent and acute COVID-19 samples. PBMCs, B-cell-depleted T cells, or T cells provided the cDNA or gDNA that made up the material.

CDR1 and CDR2 (germline): SGDLS, YYNGEE. The CDR3 consists of 15 residues. V lost 0 bases and J 0 bases, leaving 7 bases between the germline ends. In the authors' methods: Using reference gene primer amplification, nucleated cell counts were estimated. This table comes from immunoSEQ multiplex PCR, and its TCRdb copy is limited to in-frame clones, with some not included. V, J and clone size are those of that table, while D and trimming were read from the DNA. The sample has some 220,000 clones; over 75% are singletons. Sequencing used peripheral blood. The receptor was derived from a human donor in a cohort sampled during active COVID-19. This rearrangement joins TRBV9 to TRBJ1-5; a weak D match, TRBD1 (5 bases). The CDR3, as DNA: TGTGCCAGCAGCGTAGAGGGGTATAGCAATCAGCCCCAGCATTTT. Translation: CASSVEGYSNQPQHF.